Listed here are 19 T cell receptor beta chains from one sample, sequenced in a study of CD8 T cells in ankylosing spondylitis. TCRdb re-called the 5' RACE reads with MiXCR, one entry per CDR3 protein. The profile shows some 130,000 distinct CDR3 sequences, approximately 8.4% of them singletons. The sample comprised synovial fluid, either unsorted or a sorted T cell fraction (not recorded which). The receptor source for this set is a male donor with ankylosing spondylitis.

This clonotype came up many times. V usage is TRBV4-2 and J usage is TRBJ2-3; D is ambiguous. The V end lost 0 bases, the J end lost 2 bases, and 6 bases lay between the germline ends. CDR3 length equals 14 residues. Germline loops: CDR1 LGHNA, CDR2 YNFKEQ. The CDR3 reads CASSQDFSTDTQYF. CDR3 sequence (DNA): TGTGCCAGCAGCCAAGATTTTTCCACAGATACGCAGTATTTT.

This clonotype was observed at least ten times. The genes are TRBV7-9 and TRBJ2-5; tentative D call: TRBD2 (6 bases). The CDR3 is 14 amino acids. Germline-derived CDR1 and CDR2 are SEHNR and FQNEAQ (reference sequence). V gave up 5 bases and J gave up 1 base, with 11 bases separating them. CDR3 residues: CASSPRLVQETQYF. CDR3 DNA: TGTGCCAGCAGCCCTCGACTAGTCCAAGAGACCCAGTACTTC.

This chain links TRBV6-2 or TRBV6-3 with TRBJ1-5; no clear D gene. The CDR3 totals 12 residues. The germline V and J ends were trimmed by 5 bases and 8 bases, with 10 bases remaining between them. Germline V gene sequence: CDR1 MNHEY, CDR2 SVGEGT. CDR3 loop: CASSTGGKPQHF. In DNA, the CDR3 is TGTGCCAGCAGTACGGGAGGGAAGCCCCAGCATTTT.

CDR3 in amino acids: CASTFYSSYNEQFF. The CDR3 nucleotides are TGTGCCAGCACCTTCTATAGCTCCTACAATGAGCAGTTCTTC. V is TRBV7-9 and J is TRBJ2-1; no firm D call. In germline, CDR1 is SEHNR, CDR2 FQNEAQ (reference sequence). There are 14 residues in the CDR3. V was pared by 7 bases and J by 0 bases, with 10 bases between.

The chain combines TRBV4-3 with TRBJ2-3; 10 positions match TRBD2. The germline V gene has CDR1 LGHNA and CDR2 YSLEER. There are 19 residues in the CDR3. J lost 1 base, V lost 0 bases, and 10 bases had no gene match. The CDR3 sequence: CASSQESPGLAGGTDTQYF. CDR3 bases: TGCGCCAGCAGCCAAGAAAGCCCCGGGCTAGCGGGGGGCACAGATACGCAGTATTTT.

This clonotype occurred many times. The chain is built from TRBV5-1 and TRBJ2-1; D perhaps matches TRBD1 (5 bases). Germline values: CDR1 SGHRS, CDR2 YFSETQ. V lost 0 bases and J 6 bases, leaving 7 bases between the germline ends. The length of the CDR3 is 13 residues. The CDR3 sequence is CASSLADSNEQFF. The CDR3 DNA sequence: TGCGCCAGCAGCTTGGCCGACAGCAATGAGCAGTTCTTC.

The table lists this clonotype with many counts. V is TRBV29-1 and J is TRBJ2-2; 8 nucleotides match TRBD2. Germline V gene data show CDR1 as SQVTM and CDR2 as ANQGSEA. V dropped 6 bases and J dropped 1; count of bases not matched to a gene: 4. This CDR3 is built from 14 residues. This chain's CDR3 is CSVGGEWNTGELFF. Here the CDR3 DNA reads TGCAGCGTCGGGGGGGAATGGAACACCGGGGAGCTGTTTTTT.

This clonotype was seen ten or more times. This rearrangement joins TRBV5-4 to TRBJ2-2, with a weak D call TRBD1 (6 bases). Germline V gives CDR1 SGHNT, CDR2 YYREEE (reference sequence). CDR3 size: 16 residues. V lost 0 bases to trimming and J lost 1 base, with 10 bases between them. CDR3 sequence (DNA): TGTGCCAGCAGCTTGGGAACCAGGGGGAACACCGGGGAGCTGTTTTTT. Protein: CASSLGTRGNTGELFF.

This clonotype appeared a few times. The CDR3 sequence: CSARDQTGGGEKLFF. In DNA, the CDR3 is TGCAGTGCTAGAGATCAAACAGGGGGTGGCGAAAAACTGTTTTTT. V usage is TRBV20-1 and J usage is TRBJ1-4; 8 bases agree with TRBD1. Unmatched junction bases numbered 8, after V lost 0 bases and J lost 8 bases. Per germline, CDR1 DFQATT and CDR2 SNEGSKA (reference sequence). The CDR3 length is 15 residues.

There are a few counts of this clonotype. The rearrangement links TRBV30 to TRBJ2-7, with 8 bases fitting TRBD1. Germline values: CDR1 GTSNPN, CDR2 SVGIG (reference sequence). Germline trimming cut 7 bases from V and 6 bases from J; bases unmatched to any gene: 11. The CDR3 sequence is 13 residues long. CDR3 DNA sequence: TGTGCCTCCATGGACAGGGCCGAGAGCGAGCAGTACTTC. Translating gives CASMDRAESEQYF.

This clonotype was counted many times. The CDR3 loop is CSGTSETDTQYF. The DNA of the CDR3 is TGCAGTGGAACTAGCGAAACAGATACGCAGTATTTT. This chain connects TRBV20-1 to TRBJ2-3; 7 nucleotides align to TRBD2. The CDR3 spans 12 residues. The germline gives CDR1 DFQATT, CDR2 SNEGSKA (reference sequence). V was pared by 7 bases and J by 3 bases, with 4 bases of the junction left unmatched.

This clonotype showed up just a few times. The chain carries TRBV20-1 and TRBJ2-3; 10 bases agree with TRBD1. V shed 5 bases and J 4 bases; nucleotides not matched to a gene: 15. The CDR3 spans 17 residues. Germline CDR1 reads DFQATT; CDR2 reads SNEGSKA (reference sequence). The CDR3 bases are TGCAGTGCTCTACCGGACTGGACAGGGGGGGACGCAGATACGCAGTATTTT. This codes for CSALPDWTGGDADTQYF.

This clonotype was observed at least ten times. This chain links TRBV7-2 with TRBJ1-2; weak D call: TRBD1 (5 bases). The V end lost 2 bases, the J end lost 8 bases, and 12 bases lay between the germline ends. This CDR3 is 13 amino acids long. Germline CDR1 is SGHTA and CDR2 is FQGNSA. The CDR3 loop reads CASSLRGWGGYTF. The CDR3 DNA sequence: TGTGCCAGCAGCTTACGGGGTTGGGGCGGCTACACCTTC.

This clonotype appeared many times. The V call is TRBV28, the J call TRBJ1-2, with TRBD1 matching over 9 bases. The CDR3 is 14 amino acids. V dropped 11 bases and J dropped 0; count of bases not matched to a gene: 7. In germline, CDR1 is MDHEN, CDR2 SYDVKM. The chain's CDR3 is CAGRGTGTNYGYTF. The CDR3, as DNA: TGTGCCGGCCGAGGGACAGGGACTAACTATGGCTACACCTTC.

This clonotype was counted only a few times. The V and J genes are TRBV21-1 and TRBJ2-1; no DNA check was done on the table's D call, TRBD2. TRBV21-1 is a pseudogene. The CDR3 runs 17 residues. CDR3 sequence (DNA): TGTGCCAGCAGCAAAGACTGTCTAGCGCCCTCCTACAATGAGCAGTTCTTC. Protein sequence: CASSKDCLAPSYNEQFF.

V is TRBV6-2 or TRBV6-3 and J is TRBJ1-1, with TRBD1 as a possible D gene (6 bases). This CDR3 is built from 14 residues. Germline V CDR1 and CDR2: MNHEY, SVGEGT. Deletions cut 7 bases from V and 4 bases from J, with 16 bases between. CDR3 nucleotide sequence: TGTGCCAGCACCAGACTCGGGGGGCTCACTGAAGCTTTCTTT. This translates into CASTRLGGLTEAFF.

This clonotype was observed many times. The CDR3 loop reads CASRLGFRDTYGYTF. CDR3 bases: TGTGCCAGCAGACTAGGGTTCCGGGATACATATGGCTACACCTTC. This sequence joins TRBV2 and TRBJ1-2, with no clear D. Germline V gene sequence: CDR1 SNHLY, CDR2 FYNNEI. CDR3 length: 15 residues. Trimming stripped 6 bases from V and 5 bases from J, with 19 bases between.

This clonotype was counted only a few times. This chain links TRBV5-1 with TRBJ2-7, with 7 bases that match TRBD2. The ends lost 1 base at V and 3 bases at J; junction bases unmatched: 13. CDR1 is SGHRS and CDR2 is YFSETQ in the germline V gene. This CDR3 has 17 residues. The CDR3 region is CASSLRSRREIGYEQYF. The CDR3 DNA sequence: TGCGCCAGCAGCTTGCGGTCCCGGCGGGAGATCGGCTACGAGCAGTACTTC. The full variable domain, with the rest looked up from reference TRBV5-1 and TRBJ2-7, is KAGVTQTPRYLIKTRGQQVTLSCSPISGHRSVSWYQQTPGQGLQFLFEYFSETQRNKGNFPGRFSGRQFSNSRSEMNVSTLELGDSALYLCASSLRSRREIGYEQYFGPGTRLTVT.

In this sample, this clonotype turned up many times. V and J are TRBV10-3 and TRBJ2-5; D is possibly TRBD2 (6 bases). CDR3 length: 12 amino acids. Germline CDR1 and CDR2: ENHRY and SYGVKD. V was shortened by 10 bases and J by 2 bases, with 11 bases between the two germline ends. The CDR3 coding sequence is TGTGCCACCTCGGGAGAGCAAGAGACCCAGTACTTC. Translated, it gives CATSGEQETQYF.